This is a list of T cell receptor beta chains from one sample in a study of T cell responses to AZD1222 COVID-19 vaccine. Data came from immunoSEQ multiplex PCR; TCRdb stores just in-frame clones and leaves some out. This sample carries 100,000 to 150,000 clones, about 89% of them seen once, and the ten largest clones take roughly 1.6%. The specimen was peripheral blood, collected on day 0 of AZD1222 vaccination. These receptors all come from an adult in good health. Both conserved end residues are part of each CDR3. The D gene is left open where the match is weak. Clone sizes are given selectively: once, few, many, or a class where the clone is expanded.

v_call	clone_size	d_call	j_call	cdr3_aa	cdr3_nt
TRBV7-3	-	-	TRBJ1-6	CASSLATRGSPLHF	TGTGCCAGCAGCTTAGCCACCAGAGGGTCACCCCTCCACTTT
TRBV10-2	-	TRBD2	TRBJ2-1	CASSDLAGGGNEQFF	TGCGCCAGCAGTGACCTAGCGGGAGGGGGGAATGAGCAGTTCTTC
TRBV5-1	-	-	TRBJ1-3	CASRDYGNSGNTIYF	TGCGCCAGCAGAGATTATGGAAACTCTGGAAACACCATATATTTT
TRBV19	-	TRBD1	TRBJ1-1	CASRRPGTGFGTEAFF	TGTGCCAGTAGACGTCCCGGGACAGGGTTTGGAACTGAAGCTTTCTTT
TRBV5-4	-	TRBD2	TRBJ2-1	CASSTPLGTSDNEQFF	TGTGCCAGCAGCACGCCGTTGGGGACTAGCGACAATGAGCAGTTCTTC
TRBV5-1	-	TRBD2	TRBJ2-1	CASSPSRAGGSSYNEQFF	TGCGCCAGCAGCCCCTCAAGAGCGGGAGGGAGCTCCTACAATGAGCAGTTCTTC
TRBV3-1/TRBV3-2	-	-	TRBJ2-1	CASSQSMEQFF	TGTGCCAGCAGCCAAAGTATGGAGCAGTTCTTC
TRBV6-2/TRBV6-3	-	-	TRBJ1-1	CASSYGGITNTEAFF	TGTGCCAGCAGTTACGGGGGGATAACGAACACTGAAGCTTTCTTT
TRBV7-6	-	TRBD2	TRBJ2-1	CASSLASGSRGYNEQFF	TGTGCCAGCAGCTTGGCTAGCGGGAGTAGGGGGTACAATGAGCAGTTCTTC
TRBV5-6	-	-	TRBJ2-7	CASSLGTGAYEQYF	TGTGCCAGCAGCCTGGGGACGGGAGCCTACGAGCAGTACTTC
TRBV7-6	-	-	TRBJ1-4	CASTPRGGANEKLFF	TGTGCCAGCACCCCCAGAGGGGGAGCTAATGAAAAACTGTTTTTT
TRBV19	-	TRBD1	TRBJ2-1	CASSMGTGGYNEQFF	TGTGCCAGTAGTATGGGGACAGGGGGCTACAATGAGCAGTTCTTC
TRBV20-1	-	-	TRBJ1-1	CSASKGGRGGIDTEAFF	TGCAGTGCTAGTAAGGGGGGGAGAGGAGGGATTGACACTGAAGCTTTCTTT
TRBV6-5	once	-	TRBJ2-5	CASSYRVWETQYF	TGTGCCAGCAGTTACAGGGTTTGGGAGACCCAGTACTTC
TRBV10-3	-	-	TRBJ1-1	CAISVGGNTEAFF	TGTGCCATCAGTGTCGGGGGGAACACTGAAGCTTTCTTT
TRBV6-4	few	TRBD1	TRBJ1-5	CASSNGTGGQPQHF	TGTGCCAGCAGTAACGGGACAGGGGGTCAGCCCCAGCATTTT
TRBV14	-	-	TRBJ1-1	CASSQFGDPNTEAFF	TGTGCCAGCAGCCAGTTTGGGGATCCGAACACTGAAGCTTTCTTT
TRBV5-4	-	TRBD2	TRBJ2-1	CASSLAFFGTGRNNEQFF	TGTGCCAGCAGCTTGGCGTTTTTCGGGACCGGGAGGAACAATGAGCAGTTCTTC
TRBV5-1	-	TRBD1	TRBJ2-6	CASYRGHNGANVLTF	TGCGCCAGCTACAGGGGGCATAATGGGGCCAACGTCCTGACTTTC